This TCR beta chain was sequenced in a study of blood T cell repertoires in COVID-19. This clone was counted once. TCRdb's copy holds only in-frame clones and misses some; the assay was immunoSEQ multiplex PCR. The sample records 80,000 to 100,000 clones, more than 75% being singletons. The sequenced material came from peripheral blood. The clonotype was recovered from a man aged 50 or older with acute or convalescent COVID-19.

The CDR3 reads CAWSRYRERGYTF. The CDR3 nucleotides read TGTGCCTGGAGCAGATACAGGGAGCGAGGCTACACCTTC. The chain recombines TRBV30 with TRBJ1-2, with D maybe TRBD1 (6 bases). Trimming removed 3 bases from V and 8 bases from J, with 16 bases in between. Per germline, CDR1 GTSNPN and CDR2 SVGIG (reference sequence). The CDR3 consists of 13 residues.